These 15 T cell receptor beta chains were all obtained from the same sample, sequenced in a study of response to subunit inactivated influenza vaccine. Using its own MiXCR run on the RT-PCR reads, TCRdb lists one record per CDR3 protein. The data show 600,000 to 850,000 distinct CDR3 sequences, approximately 14% seen once. Material: PBMCs from blood, obtained 14 to 15 days before vaccination. Receptor source: a man between 45 and 60 years old who received an inactivated influenza vaccine.

This clonotype was seen ten or more times. The chain carries TRBV5-1 and TRBJ2-2, with TRBD1 as a possible D gene (6 bases). This CDR3 is 14 amino acids long. CDR1 is SGHRS, CDR2 YFSETQ, per germline. V lost 0 bases and J lost 8, with 11 bases in between. The CDR3 region is CASSLGSGTGELFF. CDR3 sequence (DNA): TGCGCCAGCAGCTTGGGGTCCGGGACAGGGGAGCTGTTTTTT.

Only a few counts were recorded for this clonotype. V is TRBV11-2 and J is TRBJ1-4, with 8 bases that match TRBD1. Trimming cost V 0 bases and J 6 bases; bases outside gene matches: 3. Germline V gene lookup returns CDR1 SGHAT and CDR2 FQNNGV. The CDR3 length is 15 residues. Here the CDR3 reads CASSLEAGGDEKLFF. As DNA, the CDR3 is TGTGCCAGCAGCTTAGAGGCAGGGGGCGATGAAAAACTGTTTTTT.

This clonotype appeared a few times. This chain connects TRBV20-1 to TRBJ2-1, with 7 positions matching TRBD2. CDR1 and CDR2 from the germline V gene are DFQATT and SNEGSKA (reference sequence). Unmatched junction bases numbered 12, after V lost 1 base and J lost 0 bases. The CDR3 runs 18 residues. CDR3 nucleotides: TGCAGTGCTAGAGTTGGGGGGGGGTACCTAAGCTCCTACAATGAGCAGTTCTTC. The encoded protein is CSARVGGGYLSSYNEQFF.

This clonotype was counted only a few times. This chain connects TRBV12-3 or TRBV12-4 to TRBJ1-2; D not resolved. Trimming removed 5 bases from V and 4 bases from J, with 11 bases in between. The CDR3 spans 13 residues. The CDR3 sequence: CASSNPSSYGYTF. CDR3 bases: TGTGCCAGCAGTAACCCGTCGAGCTATGGCTACACCTTC.

The sample holds a few counts of this clonotype. This chain connects TRBV6-5 to TRBJ2-7; D is perhaps TRBD2 (6 bases). V was cut by 0 bases and J by 2 bases, with 17 bases left in between. Looked up from germline, CDR1 is MNHEY and CDR2 is SVGAGI. The CDR3 runs 17 residues. In nucleotides, the CDR3 is TGTGCCAGCAGTTACTCGAAGTCTGGGACGGGAGCCTACGAGCAGTACTTC. It yields the protein CASSYSKSGTGAYEQYF.

This sequence joins TRBV10-3 and TRBJ2-2; the D gene is possibly TRBD1 (5 bases). With 4 bases removed from V and 15 bases from J, the gap between germline ends came to 15 bases. The CDR3 sequence is 12 residues long. Per germline, CDR1 ENHRY and CDR2 SYGVKD. CDR3 nucleotide sequence: TGTGCCATCAGTGTAGACAGCCGGAAGATGTTTTTT. It yields the protein CAISVDSRKMFF.

This chain uses TRBV6-1 with TRBJ1-5, with no clear D. Trimming shortened V by 6 bases and J by 0 bases, and 9 bases separated the two germline ends. Germline lookup yields CDR1 MNHNS and CDR2 SASEGT. The CDR3 is made up of 14 amino acids. The CDR3 sequence: CASREATSNQPQHF. The CDR3 DNA reads TGTGCCAGCAGAGAGGCCACTAGCAATCAGCCCCAGCATTTT.

In this sample, this clonotype turned up a few times. The CDR3 region has the DNA TGCAGTGCTAGAGGGACAGGTGGGGAGACCCAGTACTTC. Its translation: CSARGTGGETQYF. The V and J genes are TRBV20-1 and TRBJ2-5; 7 nucleotides agree with TRBD1. In germline, CDR1 is DFQATT, CDR2 SNEGSKA (reference sequence). This CDR3 is 13 amino acids long. Losses at the gene ends were 1 base for V and 5 bases for J; bases not matched to a gene: 4.

This clonotype was seen only a few times. The chain links TRBV20-1 to TRBJ2-7; 14 nucleotides line up with TRBD2. The ends lost 4 bases at V and 6 bases at J; junction bases unmatched: 11. CDR1 DFQATT and CDR2 SNEGSKA come from the germline V gene (reference sequence). This CDR3 has 16 residues. Written as DNA, the CDR3 is TGCAGTGCTACCCGACCCGGACTAGCGGGGGGCGGCGAGCAGTACTTC. It codes for CSATRPGLAGGGEQYF.

The genes are TRBV4-1 and TRBJ2-1, with D possibly being TRBD2 (7 bases). The CDR3 has 16 residues. Deletions cut 4 bases from V and 4 bases from J, with 17 bases between. Looked up from germline, CDR1 is MGHRA and CDR2 is YSYEKL. For the CDR3, the DNA is TGCGCCAGCAGCCTGCGGGGGATAGGGGGGTACAATGAGCAGTTCTTC. Translating gives CASSLRGIGGYNEQFF.

The chain combines TRBV4-1 with TRBJ2-7; 8 bases are shared with TRBD1. There are 16 residues in the CDR3. Germline V CDR1 and CDR2: MGHRA, YSYEKL. V gave up 4 bases and J gave up 2 bases; unmatched junction bases: 10. The CDR3 DNA follows: TGCGCCAGCAGCCTCAGGTGGGCGGACAGGGCCTACGAGCAGTACTTC. Amino acid sequence: CASSLRWADRAYEQYF.

The chain recombines TRBV29-1 with TRBJ2-7, with 9 bases fitting TRBD1. Germline V lookup: CDR1 SQVTM, CDR2 ANQGSEA. The CDR3 length is 14 residues. J was trimmed by 5 bases and V by 4 bases; bases with no gene match: 9. The CDR3 DNA is TGCAGCGTTGTCCCCCGGGACAGGGTAGACGAGCAGTACTTC. Translating it yields CSVVPRDRVDEQYF.

J is TRBJ2-1 and V is TRBV20-1, with 8 bases matching TRBD2. CDR3 length: 14 residues. Losses at the gene ends were 3 bases for V and 4 bases for J; bases not matched to a gene: 5. The germline CDR1 and CDR2 sequences are DFQATT and SNEGSKA (reference sequence). CDR3 DNA sequence: TGCAGTGCTAGCCCGACTAGCGCTTACAATGAGCAGTTCTTC. As protein: CSASPTSAYNEQFF.

This clonotype was seen only a few times. The genes are TRBV12-3 or TRBV12-4 and TRBJ2-5; 7 bases are a match to TRBD1. The V and J ends lost 4 bases and 10 bases, in that order; junction bases with no gene match: 15. The CDR3 has 15 residues. Here the CDR3 DNA reads TGTGCCAGCAGTTCGGGACAGCCTGTAAGGGTGGGCCAGTACTTC. Translating it yields CASSSGQPVRVGQYF.

This clonotype appeared many times. The rearrangement uses TRBV5-1 and TRBJ1-1, with D tentatively TRBD1 (5 bases). Germline V gene data show CDR1 as SGHRS and CDR2 as YFSETQ. V lost 4 bases, J lost 5 bases, and 18 bases lay in between. CDR3 length equals 15 residues. The CDR3 is CASSPNRGWGTEAFF. The CDR3 DNA follows: TGCGCCAGCAGCCCCAATCGAGGGTGGGGGACTGAAGCTTTCTTT.